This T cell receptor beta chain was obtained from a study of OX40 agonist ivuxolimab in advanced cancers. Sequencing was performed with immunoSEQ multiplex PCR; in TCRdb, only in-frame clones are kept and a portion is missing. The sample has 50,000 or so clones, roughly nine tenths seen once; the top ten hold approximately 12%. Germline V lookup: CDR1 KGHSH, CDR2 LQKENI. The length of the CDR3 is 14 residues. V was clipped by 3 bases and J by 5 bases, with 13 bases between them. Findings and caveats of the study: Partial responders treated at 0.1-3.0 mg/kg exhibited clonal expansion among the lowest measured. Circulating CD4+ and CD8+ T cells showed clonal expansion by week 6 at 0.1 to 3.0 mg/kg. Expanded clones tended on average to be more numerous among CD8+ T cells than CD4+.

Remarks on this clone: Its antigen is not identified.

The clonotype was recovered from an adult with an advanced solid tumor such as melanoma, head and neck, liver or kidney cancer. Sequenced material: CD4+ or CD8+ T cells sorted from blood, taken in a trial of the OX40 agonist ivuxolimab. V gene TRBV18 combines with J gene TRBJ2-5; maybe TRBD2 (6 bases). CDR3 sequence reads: CASSPGLSRETQYF. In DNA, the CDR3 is TGTGCCAGCTCACCGGGACTGAGCAGGGAGACCCAGTACTTC.